This is a list of T cell receptor beta chains from one sample in a study of T cell repertoires in cytomegalovirus infection. No antigen has been identified for these receptors. TCRdb itself ran the reads through MiXCR, one entry per CDR3 protein. This sample has approximately 1,000,000 distinct CDR3 sequences; roughly 30% occur once, and the top ten carry about an eighth. Sequencing used cultured CD8+ T cells from PBMCs, obtained from culture after CMV antigen stimulation. These receptors were collected from a human donor in good health (CMV status not recorded). Some clones in this sample may be carry-over from other donors' samples. Both conserved end residues are part of each CDR3. A D gene is named only where the DNA matches it firmly. Clone size is stated in some rows and not others, as once, few, many or a class when expanded.

d_gene	abundance	v_gene	j_gene	CDR3aa	CDR3nt
.	.	TRBV20-1	TRBJ2-2	CSARDRWNTGELFF	TGCAGTGCTAGAGATAGGTGGAACACCGGGGAGCTGTTTTTT
TRBD1	.	TRBV10-3	TRBJ1-3	CAISESGTGDGNTIYF	TGTGCCATCAGTGAGTCGGGAACAGGGGACGGAAACACCATATATTTT
.	.	TRBV29-1	TRBJ1-1	CSETGHHAGEAFF	TGCAGCGAAACGGGACACCATGCGGGTGAAGCTTTCTTT
TRBD1	.	TRBV10-3	TRBJ1-5	CAISEVRDRRGPQHF	TGTGCCATCAGTGAGGTCCGGGACAGGCGCGGGCCCCAGCATTTT
.	once	TRBV4-1	TRBJ2-1	CASSQIRNEQFF	TGCGCCAGCAGCCAAATCAGAAATGAGCAGTTCTTC
TRBD1	.	TRBV7-4	TRBJ1-6	CASSLDRGRPPLHF	TGTGCCAGCAGCCTGGACAGGGGTAGGCCACCCCTCCACTTT
TRBD2	.	TRBV2	TRBJ2-5	CASSSLAGEYQETQYF	TGTGCCAGCAGTTCTCTAGCGGGGGAGTATCAAGAGACCCAGTACTTC
.	few	TRBV6-2/TRBV6-3	TRBJ2-7	CASRVDYEQYF	TGTGCCAGCAGAGTAGACTACGAGCAGTACTTC
.	.	TRBV19	TRBJ1-2	CASSYVNYGYTF	TGTGCCAGTAGTTACGTCAATTATGGCTACACCTTC
.	.	TRBV5-4	TRBJ2-3	CASSLGQETSTDTQYF	TGTGCCAGCAGCTTGGGACAGGAGACTAGCACAGATACGCAGTATTTT
TRBD2	few	TRBV6-5	TRBJ2-7	CASSYVGGDYEQYF	TGTGCCAGCAGTTACGTGGGGGGGGACTACGAGCAGTACTTC
.	few	TRBV7-6	TRBJ2-1	CASSLKDNEQFF	TGTGCCAGCAGCTTAAAGGACAATGAGCAGTTCTTC
.	many	TRBV7-8	TRBJ2-5	CASSRLGRQETQYF	TGTGCCAGCAGCCGCCTTGGACGGCAAGAGACCCAGTACTTC
TRBD2	.	TRBV6-1	TRBJ2-3	CASFRLAGGPPDHF	TGTGCCAGCTTCCGACTAGCGGGGGGGCCGCCGGACCATTTT
TRBD1	many	TRBV11-3	TRBJ2-1	CASSARDRQTEQFF	TGTGCCAGCAGCGCACGGGACAGGCAAACTGAGCAGTTCTTC
.	.	TRBV4-2	TRBJ1-1	CASSQEGKVVNTEAFF	TGTGCCAGCAGCCAAGAAGGCAAGGTTGTGAACACTGAAGCTTTCTTT
TRBD2	few	TRBV12-3/TRBV12-4	TRBJ2-2	CASRLSGGPNTGELFF	TGTGCCAGCAGGCTTAGCGGGGGGCCTAACACCGGGGAGCTGTTTTTT
TRBD1	.	TRBV7-8	TRBJ1-3	CASSLPTPGQGVEGNTIYF	TGTGCCAGCAGCTTACCCACCCCGGGACAGGGGGTAGAAGGAAACACCATATATTTT
.	.	TRBV6-4	TRBJ1-2	CASSEFQGGDYGYTF	TGTGCCAGCAGTGAATTCCAGGGTGGAGACTATGGCTACACCTTC
.	many	TRBV7-9	TRBJ2-3	CASSLEAASLDTQYF	TGTGCCAGCAGCTTAGAGGCAGCCTCCTTAGATACGCAGTATTTT
.	.	TRBV27	TRBJ2-2	CASSLSGPRPGDTGELFF	TGTGCCAGCAGTTTATCCGGCCCTCGCCCGGGGGACACCGGGGAGCTGTTTTTT
.	.	TRBV7-8	TRBJ1-4	CASSLISGNPKLFF	TGTGCCAGCAGCTTAATCTCCGGGAATCCAAAACTGTTTTTT
TRBD2	few	TRBV6-2/TRBV6-3	TRBJ2-3	CASSPLERGFTDTQYF	TGTGCCAGCAGTCCCCTGGAGCGGGGGTTCACAGATACGCAGTATTTT
TRBD2	few	TRBV7-6	TRBJ2-5	CASSSTQTSWGTQYF	TGTGCCAGCAGCTCCACGCAGACTAGCTGGGGGACCCAGTACTTC
TRBD2	once	TRBV5-4	TRBJ2-1	CASSLPSGGYGSYNEQFF	TGTGCCAGCAGCTTGCCTAGCGGGGGGTATGGCTCCTACAATGAGCAGTTCTTC
.	.	TRBV19	TRBJ2-7	CASSIGTPKWGYEQYF	TGTGCCAGTAGTATTGGGACCCCCAAATGGGGCTACGAGCAGTACTTC
TRBD2	.	TRBV11-2	TRBJ2-2	CASSLERGATGELFF	TGTGCCAGCAGCTTAGAGCGGGGGGCCACCGGGGAGCTGTTTTTT
.	few	TRBV25-1	TRBJ1-1	CASSPSWGRGFLNTEAFF	TGTGCCAGCAGTCCCTCTTGGGGCCGTGGGTTCCTGAACACTGAAGCTTTCTTT
.	.	TRBV4-1	TRBJ2-3	CASSQDKMSPWQYF	TGCGCCAGCAGCCAAGATAAGATGAGCCCCTGGCAGTATTTT
TRBD1	few	TRBV12-3/TRBV12-4	TRBJ2-5	CASTGDRETQYF	TGTGCCAGCACCGGGGACAGAGAGACCCAGTACTTC
TRBD1	.	TRBV7-9	TRBJ2-5	CASSDRTGRETQYF	TGTGCCAGCAGCGACCGGACAGGTAGAGAGACCCAGTACTTC
.	few	TRBV7-9	TRBJ2-5	CASSSGLDRKGQETQYF	TGTGCCAGCAGCTCGGGACTCGACAGGAAAGGCCAAGAGACCCAGTACTTC
TRBD1	.	TRBV7-6	TRBJ1-2	CASSQRQGRTF	TGTGCCAGCAGCCAGCGACAGGGGAGGACCTTC
TRBD1	many	TRBV6-1	TRBJ1-5	CASSEITGVQPQHF	TGTGCCAGCAGTGAGATTACAGGGGTTCAGCCCCAGCATTTT
TRBD2	.	TRBV28	TRBJ2-1	CASMRGNNEQFF	TGTGCCAGCATGCGGGGGAACAATGAGCAGTTCTTC
.	.	TRBV6-5	TRBJ1-2	CASSWHGQNTMNYGYTF	TGTGCCAGCAGCTGGCACGGACAGAACACCATGAACTATGGCTACACCTTC
.	once	TRBV7-6	TRBJ2-6	CASSSSPGANVLTF	TGTGCCAGCAGCTCCTCCCCTGGGGCCAACGTCCTGACTTTC
TRBD2	.	TRBV9	TRBJ2-1	CASSPRWEGRSYNEQFF	TGTGCCAGCAGCCCACGGTGGGAGGGACGGTCCTACAATGAGCAGTTCTTC
.	many	TRBV7-8	TRBJ1-3	CASSDSSGNTIYF	TGTGCCAGCAGCGACAGCTCTGGAAACACCATATATTTT
TRBD2	few	TRBV7-6	TRBJ2-1	CASSLPDNGGGYNEQFF	TGTGCCAGCAGCTTACCTGATAACGGCGGGGGGTACAATGAGCAGTTCTTC
.	.	TRBV11-1	TRBJ2-1	CASSLRRGRSDEQFF	TGTGCCAGCAGCTTGAGGAGGGGCCGGTCTGATGAGCAGTTCTTC
.	.	TRBV7-9	TRBJ1-2	CASRDRQAHGYTF	TGTGCCAGCAGAGACAGGCAGGCCCACGGCTACACCTTC
.	many	TRBV7-8	TRBJ2-3	CASSLQGGGTDTQYF	TGTGCCAGCAGCTTACAGGGGGGAGGGACAGATACGCAGTATTTT
TRBD1	.	TRBV7-9	TRBJ1-4	CASSSGGEATNEKLFF	TGTGCCAGCAGCTCAGGGGGGGAAGCAACTAATGAAAAACTGTTTTTT
.	many	TRBV12-3/TRBV12-4	TRBJ1-1	CASSGAGNTEAFF	TGTGCCAGCAGCGGAGCGGGGAACACTGAAGCTTTCTTT
.	.	TRBV18	TRBJ2-7	CASSQPGTDSYEQYF	TGTGCCAGCTCACAGCCGGGAACCGACTCCTACGAGCAGTACTTC
.	.	TRBV7-9	TRBJ1-6	CASSRGGDYNSPLHF	TGTGCCAGCAGCCGAGGGGGTGACTATAATTCACCCCTCCACTTT
.	.	TRBV15	TRBJ1-4	CATSRAGFGEKLFF	TGTGCCACCAGCAGAGCAGGGTTTGGAGAAAAACTGTTTTTT
.	.	TRBV7-9	TRBJ1-2	CASSLAGAKGNGYTF	TGTGCCAGCAGCTTAGCGGGGGCGAAAGGGAATGGCTACACCTTC
.	.	TRBV12-3/TRBV12-4	TRBJ2-3	CASTLFSTDTQYF	TGTGCCAGCACCCTATTCTCCACAGATACGCAGTATTTT
TRBD1	many	TRBV7-2	TRBJ2-1	CASSSRTGFIF	TGTGCCAGCAGCTCGAGGACAGGGTTCATCTTC
.	many	TRBV12-3/TRBV12-4	TRBJ1-1	CASRHPNTEAFF	TGTGCCAGCCGACACCCGAACACTGAAGCTTTCTTT
.	.	TRBV5-4	TRBJ2-1	CASSLFYPPQFF	TGTGCCAGCAGCTTGTTCTACCCACCCCAGTTCTTC
TRBD1	few	TRBV7-9	TRBJ1-2	CASSDQGEDGYTF	TGTGCCAGCAGCGACCAGGGGGAGGATGGCTACACCTTC
.	.	TRBV10-3	TRBJ1-3	CAISESPGPGNTIYF	TGTGCCATCAGTGAGTCCCCTGGGCCTGGAAACACCATATATTTT